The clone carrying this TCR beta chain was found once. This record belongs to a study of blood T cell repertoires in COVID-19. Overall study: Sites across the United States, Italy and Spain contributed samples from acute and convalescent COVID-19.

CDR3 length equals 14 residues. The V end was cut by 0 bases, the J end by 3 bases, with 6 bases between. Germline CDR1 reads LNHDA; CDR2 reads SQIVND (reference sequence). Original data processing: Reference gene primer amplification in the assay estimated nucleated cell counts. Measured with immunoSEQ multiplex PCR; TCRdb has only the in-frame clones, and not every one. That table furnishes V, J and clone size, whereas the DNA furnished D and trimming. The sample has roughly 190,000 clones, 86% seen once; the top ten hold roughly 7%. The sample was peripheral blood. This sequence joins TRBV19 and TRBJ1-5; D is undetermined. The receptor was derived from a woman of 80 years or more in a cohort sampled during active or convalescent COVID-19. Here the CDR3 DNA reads TGTGCCAGTAGTATAGAGGGCCTCAATCAGCCCCAGCATTTT. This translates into CASSIEGLNQPQHF.